The 17 T cell receptor beta chains reported below all come from one sample, sequenced in a study of shared clonotypes between healthy human individuals. Clones were read by immunoSEQ multiplex PCR, and TCRdb kept only the in-frame ones, dropping some. The sample lists hundreds of thousands of clones, about 74% occurring once. The sample comprised memory CD4+ T cells sorted from blood. Subset noted: CD45RA-negative fraction. Source of these receptors: a woman in her 30s in good health.

The chain uses TRBV5-1 and TRBJ2-5; 9 bases line up with TRBD1. Germline CDR1 SGHRS, CDR2 YFSETQ. This CDR3 contains 16 residues. Germline trimming cut 4 bases from V and 5 bases from J; bases unmatched to any gene: 12. The CDR3 loop reads CASSTNRGRGTETQYF. CDR3 DNA sequence: TGCGCCAGCAGCACTAACAGGGGGCGCGGTACGGAGACCCAGTACTTC.

The count of this clone is one. This sequence joins TRBV5-1 and TRBJ2-1, with 12 bases fitting TRBD2. Germline values: CDR1 SGHRS, CDR2 YFSETQ. Losses at the gene ends were 7 bases for V and 8 bases for J; bases not matched to a gene: 10. The CDR3 has 15 residues. CDR3 nucleotides: TGCGCCAGCCGAGACGGACTAGCGGGACCAGATGAGCAGTTCTTC. Encoded protein: CASRDGLAGPDEQFF.

V usage is TRBV6-1 and J usage is TRBJ2-2; maybe TRBD1 (6 bases). V was trimmed by 7 bases and J by 4 bases, leaving 16 bases between them. Germline V gene lookup returns CDR1 MNHNS and CDR2 SASEGT. The CDR3 contains 15 residues. CDR3 in DNA: TGTGCCAGCATTGGTCCTGGGACACCCACCGGGGAGCTGTTTTTT. As protein: CASIGPGTPTGELFF.

This rearrangement joins TRBV11-3 to TRBJ1-2; 8 nucleotides agree with TRBD1. The CDR3 is made up of 15 amino acids. The germline V gene has CDR1 SGHNT and CDR2 YENEEA. V lost 1 base and J lost 4; bases outside the gene matches: 5. The CDR3 loop reads CASSLGDRRGYGYTF. The CDR3 DNA reads as TGTGCCAGCAGCTTAGGGGACAGGAGGGGCTATGGCTACACCTTC. Drawing the rest from reference TRBV11-3 and TRBJ1-2, the complete variable domain is EAGVVQSPRYKIIEKKQPVAFWCNPISGHNTLYWYLQNLGQGPELLIRYENEEAVDDSQLPKDRFSAERLKGVDSTLKIQPAELGDSAVYLCASSLGDRRGYGYTFGSGTRLTVV.

Comment on this clone: Other DNA sequences from this sample encode an identical CDR3 as well. The chain combines TRBV5-1 with TRBJ2-3; TRBD2 aligns across 8 bases. This CDR3 has 16 amino acids. Germline CDR1 reads SGHRS; CDR2 reads YFSETQ. Trimming at V came to 0 bases and at J to 0 bases, leaving 3 bases not matched to a gene. The CDR3: CASSLGSGASTDTQYF. The CDR3 bases are TGCGCCAGCAGCTTGGGTAGCGGGGCCAGCACAGATACGCAGTATTTT.

The rearrangement joins TRBV7-3 to TRBJ2-1, with D tentatively TRBD1 (5 bases). Per germline, CDR1 SGHTA and CDR2 FQGTGA. The V end was cut by 5 bases, the J end by 7 bases, with 15 bases between. The CDR3 is 14 residues long. CDR3 region: CASSQGQASNEQFF. The CDR3 region has the DNA TGTGCCAGCAGCCAAGGACAAGCTTCGAATGAGCAGTTCTTC.

This chain joins TRBV6-1 and TRBJ1-1; TRBD1 might be the D (6 bases). The germline V and J ends were trimmed by 2 bases and 7 bases, with 14 bases remaining between them. This CDR3 is 14 amino acids long. Germline V CDR1 and CDR2: MNHNS, SASEGT. CDR3 coding DNA: TGTGCCAGCAGTGAACCCTCTGGGGGCCTTGAAGCTTTCTTT. The encoded protein is CASSEPSGGLEAFF.

The rearrangement links TRBV4-1 to TRBJ2-1, with 12 bases identical to TRBD2. The germline CDR1 and CDR2 sequences are MGHRA and YSYEKL. The CDR3 is 15 amino acids. V lost 3 bases and J lost 9; bases outside the gene matches: 6. The CDR3 nucleotides are TGCGCCAGCAGCCACTCTAGCGGGAGGGCCGGTGAGCAGTTCTTC. This codes for CASSHSSGRAGEQFF.

This clone has just one count. The V gene is TRBV18, the J gene TRBJ2-1; the match to TRBD2 covers 13 bases. The CDR3 spans 15 residues. Germline assignment: CDR1 KGHSH and CDR2 LQKENI. V dropped 8 bases and J dropped 8; count of bases not matched to a gene: 9. The CDR3 DNA reads TGTGCCAGCAGGGCTCGACTAGCGGGAGGACATGAGCAGTTCTTC. This gives the protein CASRARLAGGHEQFF. Full variable domain (outside the CDR3, taken from reference TRBV18 and TRBJ2-1): NAGVMQNPRHLVRRRGQEARLRCSPMKGHSHVYWYRQLPEEGLKFMVYLQKENIIDESGMPKERFSAEFPKEGPSILRIQQVVRGDSAAYFCASRARLAGGHEQFFGPGTRLTVL.

This chain links TRBV11-2 with TRBJ1-2; D is undetermined. CDR1 is SGHAT and CDR2 is FQNNGV in the germline V gene. V was pared by 5 bases and J by 2 bases, with 12 bases between. The CDR3 loop spans 14 amino acids. CDR3 DNA sequence: TGTGCCAGCAGCACCCCGCTCGGGAACTATGGCTACACCTTC. This gives the protein CASSTPLGNYGYTF.

The CDR3 DNA follows: TGCGCCAGCAGCTTGGAACCCAGGGGGAACACTGAAGCTTTCTTT. Translation: CASSLEPRGNTEAFF. The gene calls are TRBV5-1 and TRBJ1-1; TRBD1 might be the D (6 bases). CDR1 and CDR2 (germline): SGHRS, YFSETQ. The V end was cut by 0 bases, the J end by 1 base, with 10 bases between. The CDR3 is made up of 15 amino acids.

This chain uses TRBV4-2 with TRBJ2-7; D is undetermined. The CDR3 sequence is 14 residues long. CDR1 and CDR2 from the germline V gene are LGHNA and YNFKEQ. With 1 base removed from V and 1 base from J, the gap between germline ends came to 8 bases. DNA for the CDR3: TGTGCCAGCAGCCAAGGCAGTCAATCCTACGAGCAGTACTTC. It is translated as CASSQGSQSYEQYF.

The chain links TRBV28 to TRBJ1-4, with D tentatively TRBD1 (6 bases). Germline loops: CDR1 MDHEN, CDR2 SYDVKM. Trimming cost V 4 bases and J 8 bases, with 20 bases left between them. This CDR3 has 16 residues. DNA for the CDR3: TGTGCCAGCAGTTCCCTAAGTGGGGGGCAGTGGGAAAAACTGTTTTTT. Translated: CASSSLSGGQWEKLFF.

This clone was counted a few times. This chain connects TRBV19 to TRBJ2-3; no firm D call. V was pared by 3 bases and J by 5 bases, with 9 bases between. The CDR3 runs to 13 residues. CDR1 LNHDA and CDR2 SQIVND come from the germline V gene (reference sequence). CDR3 coding DNA: TGTGCCAGTAGTATTGGCCTCCGAGATACGCAGTATTTT. It yields the protein CASSIGLRDTQYF.

CDR3 DNA sequence: TGCGCCAGCAGTTTAACTACCACAGATACGCAGTATTTT. This codes for CASSLTTTDTQYF. The chain joins TRBV5-1 to TRBJ2-3; D unresolved. Germline V lookup: CDR1 SGHRS, CDR2 YFSETQ. V was shortened by 5 bases and J by 2 bases, with 9 bases between the two germline ends. The CDR3 totals 13 residues. The whole variable domain, remainder taken from reference TRBV5-1 and TRBJ2-3, is KAGVTQTPRYLIKTRGQQVTLSCSPISGHRSVSWYQQTPGQGLQFLFEYFSETQRNKGNFPGRFSGRQFSNSRSEMNVSTLELGDSALYLCASSLTTTDTQYFGPGTRLTVL.

The chain uses TRBV16 and TRBJ1-2, with unresolved D. The CDR3 sequence is 13 residues long. V lost 2 bases to trimming and J lost 4 bases, with 8 bases between them. CDR1 KGHSY and CDR2 FQNENV come from the germline V gene. CDR3 nucleotide sequence: TGTGCCAGCAGCCAAACCCAGTCCTATGGCTACACCTTC. It codes for CASSQTQSYGYTF. The full variable domain, completed using reference TRBV16 and TRBJ1-2, is GEEVAQTPKHLVRGEGQKAKLYCAPIKGHSYVFWYQQVLKNEFKFLISFQNENVFDETGMPKERFSAKCLPNSPCSLEIQATKLEDSAVYFCASSQTQSYGYTFGSGTRLTVV.

The chain couples TRBV28 to TRBJ2-5, with 12 bases identical to TRBD2. The CDR3 has 16 amino acids. The germline V gene has CDR1 MDHEN and CDR2 SYDVKM. With 4 bases clipped from V and 2 bases from J, the junction kept 5 bases outside the gene matches. CDR3 residues: CASSSPGTSGQETQYF. The CDR3 DNA sequence: TGTGCCAGCAGTTCGCCCGGGACTAGCGGGCAAGAGACCCAGTACTTC.